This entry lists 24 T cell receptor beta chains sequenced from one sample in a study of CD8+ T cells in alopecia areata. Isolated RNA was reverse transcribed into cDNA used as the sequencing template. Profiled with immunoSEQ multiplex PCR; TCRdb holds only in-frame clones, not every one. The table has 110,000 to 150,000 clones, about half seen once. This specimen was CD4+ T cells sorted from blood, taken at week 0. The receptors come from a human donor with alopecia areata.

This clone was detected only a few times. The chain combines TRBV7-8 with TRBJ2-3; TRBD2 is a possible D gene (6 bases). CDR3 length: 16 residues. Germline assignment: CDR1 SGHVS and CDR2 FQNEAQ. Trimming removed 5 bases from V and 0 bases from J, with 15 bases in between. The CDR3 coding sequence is TGTGCCAGCAGCCTAGAGGGACTCTTGAGCACAGATACGCAGTATTTT. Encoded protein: CASSLEGLLSTDTQYF.

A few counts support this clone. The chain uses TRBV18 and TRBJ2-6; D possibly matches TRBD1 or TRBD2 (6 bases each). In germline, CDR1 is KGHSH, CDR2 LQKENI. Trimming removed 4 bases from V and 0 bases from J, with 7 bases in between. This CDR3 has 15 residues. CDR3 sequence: CASSQGGSGANVLTF. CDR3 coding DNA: TGTGCCAGCTCACAGGGGGGCTCTGGGGCCAACGTCCTGACTTTC.

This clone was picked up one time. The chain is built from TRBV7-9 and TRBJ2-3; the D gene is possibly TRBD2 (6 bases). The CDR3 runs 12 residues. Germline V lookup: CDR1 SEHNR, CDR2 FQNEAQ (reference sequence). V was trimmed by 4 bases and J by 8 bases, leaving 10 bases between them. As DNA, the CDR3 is TGTGCCAGCAGCTCATCCGGGGGTACGCAGTATTTT. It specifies CASSSSGGTQYF.

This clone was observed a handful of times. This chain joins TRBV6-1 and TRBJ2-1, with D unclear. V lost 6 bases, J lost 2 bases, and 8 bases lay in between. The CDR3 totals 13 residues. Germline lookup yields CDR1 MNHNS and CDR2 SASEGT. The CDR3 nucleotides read TGTGCCAGCAGCTGGTCGGCCTACAATGAGCAGTTCTTC. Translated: CASSWSAYNEQFF.

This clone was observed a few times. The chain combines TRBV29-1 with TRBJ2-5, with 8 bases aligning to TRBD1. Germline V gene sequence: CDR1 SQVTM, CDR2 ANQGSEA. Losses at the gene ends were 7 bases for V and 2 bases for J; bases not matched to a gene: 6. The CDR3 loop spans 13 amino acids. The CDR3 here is CSAKQGVQETQYF. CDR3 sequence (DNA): TGCAGCGCTAAACAGGGGGTGCAAGAGACCCAGTACTTC.

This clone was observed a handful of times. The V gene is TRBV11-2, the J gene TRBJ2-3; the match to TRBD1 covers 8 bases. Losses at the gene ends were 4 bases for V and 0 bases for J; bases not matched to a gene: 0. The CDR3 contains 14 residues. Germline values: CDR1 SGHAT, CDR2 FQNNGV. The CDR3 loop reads CASSWDRSTDTQYF. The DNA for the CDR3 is TGTGCCAGCAGCTGGGACAGGAGCACAGATACGCAGTATTTT.

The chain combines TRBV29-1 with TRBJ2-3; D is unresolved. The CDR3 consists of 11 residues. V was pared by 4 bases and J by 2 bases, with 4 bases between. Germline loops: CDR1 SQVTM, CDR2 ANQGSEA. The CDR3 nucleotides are TGCAGCGTTGGTTACACAGATACGCAGTATTTT. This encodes CSVGYTDTQYF.

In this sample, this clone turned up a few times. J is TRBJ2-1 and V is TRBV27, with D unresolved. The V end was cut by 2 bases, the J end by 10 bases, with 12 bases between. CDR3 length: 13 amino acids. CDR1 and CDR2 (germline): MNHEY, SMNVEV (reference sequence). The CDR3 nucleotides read TGTGCCAGCAGTTTAGGTCGAAAGGAAGAGCAGTTCTTC. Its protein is CASSLGRKEEQFF.

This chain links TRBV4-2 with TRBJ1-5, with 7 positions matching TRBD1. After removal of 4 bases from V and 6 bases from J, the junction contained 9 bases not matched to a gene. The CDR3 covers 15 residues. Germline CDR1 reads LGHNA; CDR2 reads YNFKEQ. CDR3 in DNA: TGTGCCAGCAGCCGGGGGACAGATCCTTCTCAGCCCCAGCATTTT. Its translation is CASSRGTDPSQPQHF.

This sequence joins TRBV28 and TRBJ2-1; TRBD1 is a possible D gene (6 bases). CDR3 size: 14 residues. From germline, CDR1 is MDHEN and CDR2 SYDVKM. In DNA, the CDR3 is TGTGCAGCCCAGGGGAGAGACTTTTACAATGAGCAGTTCTTC. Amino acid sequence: CAAQGRDFYNEQFF.

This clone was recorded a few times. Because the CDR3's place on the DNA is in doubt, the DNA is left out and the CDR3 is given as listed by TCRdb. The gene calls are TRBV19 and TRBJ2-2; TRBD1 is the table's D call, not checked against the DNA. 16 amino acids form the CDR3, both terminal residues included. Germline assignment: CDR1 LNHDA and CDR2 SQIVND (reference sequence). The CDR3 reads CASTSGRGVNIGELFF.

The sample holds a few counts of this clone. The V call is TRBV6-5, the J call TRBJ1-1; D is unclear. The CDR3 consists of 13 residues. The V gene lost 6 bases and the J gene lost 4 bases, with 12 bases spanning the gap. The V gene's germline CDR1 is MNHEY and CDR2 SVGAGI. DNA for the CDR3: TGTGCCAGCAGCCGGTCATCCGGCACTGAAGCTTTCTTT. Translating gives CASSRSSGTEAFF.

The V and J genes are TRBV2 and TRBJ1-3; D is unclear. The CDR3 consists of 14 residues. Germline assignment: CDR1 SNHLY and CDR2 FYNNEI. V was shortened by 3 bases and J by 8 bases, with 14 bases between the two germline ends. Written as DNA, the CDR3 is TGTGCCAGCAGTGAGGAGCCTATTGGGGACACCATATATTTT. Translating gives CASSEEPIGDTIYF. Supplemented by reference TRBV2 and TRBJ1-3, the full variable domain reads EPEVTQTPSHQVTQMGQEVILRCVPISNHLYFYWYRQILGQKVEFLVSFYNNEISEKSEIFDDQFSVERPDGSNFTLKIRSTKLEDSAMYFCASSEEPIGDTIYFGEGSWLTVV.

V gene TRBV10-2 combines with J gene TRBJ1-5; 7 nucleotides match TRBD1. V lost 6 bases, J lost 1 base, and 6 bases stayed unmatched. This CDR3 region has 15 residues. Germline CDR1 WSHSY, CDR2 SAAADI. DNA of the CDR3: TGCGCCAGCAGCGAGGGACAGCTCAGCAATCAGCCCCAGCATTTT. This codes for CASSEGQLSNQPQHF.

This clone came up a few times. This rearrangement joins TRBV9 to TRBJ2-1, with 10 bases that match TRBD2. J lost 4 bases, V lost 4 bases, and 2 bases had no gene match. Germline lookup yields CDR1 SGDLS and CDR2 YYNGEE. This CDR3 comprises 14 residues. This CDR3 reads CASSSSGRYNEQFF. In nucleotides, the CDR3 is TGTGCCAGCAGCTCTAGCGGGAGATACAATGAGCAGTTCTTC.

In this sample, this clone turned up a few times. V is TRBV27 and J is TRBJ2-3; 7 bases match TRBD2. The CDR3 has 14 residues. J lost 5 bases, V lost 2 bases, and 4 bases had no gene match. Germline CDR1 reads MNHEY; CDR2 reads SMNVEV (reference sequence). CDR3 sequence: CASSLGPSGDTQYF. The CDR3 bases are TGTGCCAGCAGTTTAGGGCCTAGCGGAGATACGCAGTATTTT.

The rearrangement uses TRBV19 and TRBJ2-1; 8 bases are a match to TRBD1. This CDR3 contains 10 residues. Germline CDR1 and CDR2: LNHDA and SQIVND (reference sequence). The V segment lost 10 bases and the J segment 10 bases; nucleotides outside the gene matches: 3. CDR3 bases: TGTGCCACAGGGGGCGGGGAGCAGTTCTTC. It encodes CATGGGEQFF.

The CDR3 coding sequence is TGTGCCAGCAGCCAAGCCCGACTAGCGGGAGTAGAGACCCAGTACTTC. Its protein product is CASSQARLAGVETQYF. The gene calls are TRBV4-2 and TRBJ2-5; 12 bases are shared with TRBD2. The CDR3 length is 16 residues. V lost 1 base, J lost 4 bases, and 4 bases stayed unmatched. CDR1 LGHNA and CDR2 YNFKEQ come from the germline V gene.

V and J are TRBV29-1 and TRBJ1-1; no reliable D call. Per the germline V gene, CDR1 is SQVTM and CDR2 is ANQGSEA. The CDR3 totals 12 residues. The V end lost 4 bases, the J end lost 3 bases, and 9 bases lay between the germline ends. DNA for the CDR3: TGCAGCGTTGTATGGGGTGACACTGAAGCTTTCTTT. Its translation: CSVVWGDTEAFF.

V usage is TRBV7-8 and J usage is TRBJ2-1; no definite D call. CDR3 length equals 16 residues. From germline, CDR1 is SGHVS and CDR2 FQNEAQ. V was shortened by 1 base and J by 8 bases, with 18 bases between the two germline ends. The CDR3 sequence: CASSLVRLVSVDEQFF. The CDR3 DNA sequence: TGTGCCAGCAGCTTAGTTCGGCTAGTAAGCGTCGATGAGCAGTTCTTC.

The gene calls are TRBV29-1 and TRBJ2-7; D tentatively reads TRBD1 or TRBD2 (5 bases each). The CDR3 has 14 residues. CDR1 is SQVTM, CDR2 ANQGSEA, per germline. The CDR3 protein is CTHLGRAHSYEQYF. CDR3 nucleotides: TGCACCCACTTGGGGCGGGCGCACTCCTACGAGCAGTACTTC.

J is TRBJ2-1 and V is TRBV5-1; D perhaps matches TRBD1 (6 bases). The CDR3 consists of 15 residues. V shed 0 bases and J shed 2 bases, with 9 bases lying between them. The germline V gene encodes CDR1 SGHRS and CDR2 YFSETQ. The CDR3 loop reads CASSLGDRPYNEQFF. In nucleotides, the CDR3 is TGCGCCAGCAGCTTGGGTGACAGGCCCTACAATGAGCAGTTCTTC.

CDR3 sequence (DNA): TGTGCCAGCCGGGAGGCAGGGAGCTCCTACGAGCAGTACTTC. Amino acids: CASREAGSSYEQYF. The V call is TRBV2, the J call TRBJ2-7; 7 nucleotides line up with TRBD2. The V and J ends lost 8 bases and 0 bases, in that order; junction bases with no gene match: 7. Germline CDR1 SNHLY, CDR2 FYNNEI. CDR3 size: 14 residues.

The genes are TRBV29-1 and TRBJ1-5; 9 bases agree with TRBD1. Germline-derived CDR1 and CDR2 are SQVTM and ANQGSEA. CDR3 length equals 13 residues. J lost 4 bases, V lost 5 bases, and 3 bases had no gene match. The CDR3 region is CSVTGQGNQPQHF. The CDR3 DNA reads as TGCAGCGTTACTGGACAGGGGAATCAGCCCCAGCATTTT.